This note documents a single T cell receptor (beta chain) sequence. Its matching antigen is unknown. These data come from a study of post-analysis software for immune sequencing data. Background on the study: Included courses were relapsing-remitting and secondary progressive multiple sclerosis; progressive-relapsing multiple sclerosis was also included. General study findings and limits: A handful of TRBV segments were significantly more frequent in patients than in controls. TRBV5-6, TRBV5-1 and TRBV20-1 were among these segments.

The CDR3 contains 14 residues. Per the germline V gene, CDR1 is MNHEY and CDR2 is SMNVEV (reference sequence). With V trimmed by 7 bases and J by 0 bases, 6 bases remained unmatched. Researchers reported that TCR beta cDNA libraries carried unique molecular identifiers. The source material, roughly 0.9 to 11 million T cells, gave rise to roughly 0.5 million cDNA molecules. TCRdb itself ran the PCR reads through MiXCR, one entry per CDR3 protein. The data contain 550,000 to 700,000 distinct CDR3 sequences, 44% of them singletons. This chain joins TRBV27 and TRBJ2-7; TRBD1 matches at 7 bases. Sequenced sample: blood. This clonotype was obtained from a girl between 5 and 17 years old with multiple sclerosis. The CDR3 loop reads CASTSTGSSYEQYF. CDR3 nucleotides: TGTGCCAGCACTTCGACAGGGTCCTCCTACGAGCAGTACTTC.